This T cell receptor beta chain was recorded in a study of metastatic and nonmetastatic thyroid tumors. The overall study: Samples came from malignant and benign thyroid patients, and repertoires were compared across blood and tumor or nodule tissue.

Study-wide results and caveats: Versus benign nodules, malignant thyroid tumors reportedly had significantly higher TCR beta diversity, in blood and tumor.

TCRdb reanalyzed the PCR reads via MiXCR. The data show around 20,000 clones, under 35% seen once. All patients reached thyroid surgery having received no treatment beforehand. V dropped 8 bases and J dropped 4; count of bases not matched to a gene: 7. Germline CDR1 and CDR2: MDHEN and SYDVKM. The CDR3 is made up of 13 amino acids. This clone has only a few counts. Its antigen remains unknown. The chain recombines TRBV28 with TRBJ1-1, with TRBD1 matching 7 bases. This receptor was identified in a female donor with papillary thyroid cancer or a benign thyroid nodule (not recorded which). Some clones in this sample may be carry-over from other donors' samples. The material sequenced was blood. In nucleotides, the CDR3 is TGTGCCAGCGGGCAGGGGGGAATCACTGAAGCTTTCTTT. Residues: CASGQGGITEAFF.